The 27 T cell receptor beta chains given below trace back to one sample, sequenced in a study of cytomegalovirus exposure and HLA in healthy donors. Primers for the PCR totalled 60 Vbeta and 13 Jbeta. Assay used: immunoSEQ multiplex PCR; TCRdb lists only in-frame clones, some missing. The profile shows some 150,000 clones, around 77% of them singletons. The sequenced sample was PBMCs. These receptors were collected from a woman in her forties or fifties in good health and CMV-seronegative.

The chain employs TRBV5-8 and TRBJ1-5, with D unclear. CDR1 and CDR2 from the germline V gene are SGHTS and YDEGEE. This CDR3 is built from 15 residues. Trimming stripped 2 bases from V and 2 bases from J, with 11 bases between. The CDR3 DNA is TGTGCCAGCAGCTTCCTGGGCAACCGCAATCAGCCCCAGCATTTT. It yields the protein CASSFLGNRNQPQHF. Supplemented by reference TRBV5-8 and TRBJ1-5, the full variable domain reads EAGVTQSPTHLIKTRGQQATLRCSPISGHTSVYWYQQALGLGLQFLLWYDEGEERNRGNFPPRFSGRQFPNYSSELNVNALELEDSALYLCASSFLGNRNQPQHFGDGTRLSIL.

This clone was picked up one time. The chain combines TRBV2 with TRBJ2-7, with 7 nucleotides matching TRBD1. The CDR3 extends over 15 amino acids. Losses at the gene ends were 5 bases for V and 1 base for J; bases not matched to a gene: 8. Looked up from germline, CDR1 is SNHLY and CDR2 is FYNNEI. The CDR3 loop reads CASSYTTGRSYEQYF. CDR3 sequence (DNA): TGTGCCAGCAGTTATACGACAGGGCGATCCTACGAGCAGTACTTC.

The chain couples TRBV28 to TRBJ1-6; 10 bases agree with TRBD1. The CDR3 is made up of 14 amino acids. V lost 6 bases to trimming and J lost 10 bases; unmatched junction nucleotides: 6. Germline V lookup: CDR1 MDHEN, CDR2 SYDVKM. CDR3 region: CASRTWDRGSPLHF. CDR3 in DNA: TGTGCCAGCAGAACCTGGGACAGGGGCTCACCCCTCCACTTT.

The rearrangement uses TRBV5-1 and TRBJ1-2, with D perhaps TRBD1 (5 bases). V was pared by 1 base and J by 3 bases, with 16 bases between. The length of the CDR3 is 16 residues. From germline, CDR1 is SGHRS and CDR2 YFSETQ. The CDR3 DNA is TGCGCCAGCAGCTTGACCCAGGGAGGGGAGTACTATGGCTACACCTTC. Translation gives CASSLTQGGEYYGYTF.

The chain carries TRBV11-3 and TRBJ1-1; weak D call: TRBD1 (5 bases). The length of the CDR3 is 14 residues. Deletions cut 5 bases from V and 5 bases from J, with 15 bases between. The V gene's germline CDR1 is SGHNT and CDR2 YENEEA. The CDR3 DNA follows: TGTGCCAGCAGCCCCTCCACGGGGGGGACTGAAGCTTTCTTT. It translates to CASSPSTGGTEAFF.

This chain joins TRBV5-1 and TRBJ2-6, with 9 bases lining up with TRBD1. The length of the CDR3 is 18 residues. The germline CDR1 and CDR2 sequences are SGHRS and YFSETQ. The V segment lost 3 bases and the J segment 3 bases; nucleotides outside the gene matches: 10. The CDR3 sequence is CASSSTPGQGGGANVLTF. The CDR3 region has the DNA TGCGCCAGCAGCTCGACACCGGGACAGGGAGGTGGGGCCAACGTCCTGACTTTC.

This clone appeared a few times. The gene calls are TRBV11-1 and TRBJ2-7; D is perhaps TRBD2 (5 bases). This CDR3 is 12 amino acids long. With 5 bases removed from V and 5 bases from J, the gap between germline ends came to 10 bases. Germline V gene lookup returns CDR1 SGHAT and CDR2 FQDESV (reference sequence). CDR3 nucleotides: TGTGCCAGCAGCCAAGGACTCGACGAGCAGTACTTC. Translated, it gives CASSQGLDEQYF.

V gene TRBV15 combines with J gene TRBJ2-2, with D possibly being TRBD1 (6 bases). This CDR3 comprises 16 residues. From germline, CDR1 is LNHNV and CDR2 YYDKDF (reference sequence). V was clipped by 0 bases and J by 6 bases, with 14 bases between them. The CDR3, as DNA: TGTGCCACCAGCAGAGATTTGGCAGGGGTTGCCGGGGAGCTGTTTTTT. Amino acid sequence: CATSRDLAGVAGELFF.

This clone has only a few counts. The rearrangement links TRBV6-4 to TRBJ2-3; D possibly corresponds to TRBD1 (6 bases). The CDR3 contains 14 residues. V was shortened by 7 bases and J by 0 bases, with 11 bases between the two germline ends. Germline CDR1 and CDR2: MRHNA and SNTAGT. CDR3 sequence reads: CASKLGASTDTQYF. CDR3 coding DNA: TGTGCCAGCAAGCTGGGGGCTAGCACAGATACGCAGTATTTT.

This clone has only one observation. J is TRBJ2-1 and V is TRBV7-2; maybe TRBD2 (5 bases). The CDR3 contains 12 residues. The germline V gene encodes CDR1 SGHTA and CDR2 FQGNSA. Trimming took 8 bases from V and 6 from J, leaving 11 bases between them. The chain's CDR3 is CASAERGNEQFF. The CDR3 DNA is TGTGCCAGCGCTGAACGGGGCAATGAGCAGTTCTTC.

The J gene is TRBJ2-5, the V gene TRBV2, with a possible D match to TRBD2 (5 bases). Germline V gives CDR1 SNHLY, CDR2 FYNNEI. V gave up 2 bases and J gave up 9 bases, with 16 bases separating them. The CDR3 consists of 14 residues. CDR3 DNA: TGTGCCAGCAGTGAAACTAGGACCGTCATGGCCCAGTACTTC. Its protein is CASSETRTVMAQYF.

The chain employs TRBV6-6 and TRBJ2-3, with TRBD2 as a possible D gene (6 bases). The CDR3 has 15 amino acids. V lost 5 bases, J lost 1 base, and 13 bases lay in between. The V gene's germline CDR1 is MNHNY and CDR2 SVGAGI (reference sequence). The CDR3 coding sequence is TGTGCCAGCAGTCGGGACTCACCACGCACAGATACGCAGTATTTT. Translated, it gives CASSRDSPRTDTQYF.

This clone came up a few times. This chain connects TRBV21-1 to TRBJ2-3; the listed D gene, TRBD1, was not tested against the DNA. TRBV21-1 is termed a pseudogene. CDR3 length: 13 amino acids. The DNA for the CDR3 is TGTGCCGGCTTAGGACAGGGGTCAGATACGCAGTATTTT. It translates to CAGLGQGSDTQYF.

The sample holds one count of this clone. The chain uses TRBV5-4 and TRBJ2-5; tentative D call: TRBD1 (6 bases). The CDR3 spans 13 residues. Germline V gene data show CDR1 as SGHNT and CDR2 as YYREEE (reference sequence). V lost 5 bases and J lost 5, with 13 bases in between. CDR3 region: CASRAGVGETQYF. For the CDR3, the DNA is TGTGCCAGCAGGGCAGGGGTAGGGGAGACCCAGTACTTC.

The chain recombines TRBV27 with TRBJ2-7; tentatively, D is TRBD1 (6 bases). The germline gives CDR1 MNHEY, CDR2 SMNVEV (reference sequence). Between the trimmed V and J ends, which lost 6 bases and 2 bases, there was a span of 14 bases. The CDR3 runs to 14 residues. The CDR3 loop reads CASRRGQTAYEQYF. The CDR3 coding sequence is TGTGCCAGCAGGAGAGGACAGACTGCCTACGAGCAGTACTTC.

The J gene is TRBJ1-1, the V gene TRBV4-1; D might be TRBD1 (6 bases). V lost 1 base and J lost 8, with 14 bases in between. This CDR3 contains 14 residues. Germline CDR1 reads MGHRA; CDR2 reads YSYEKL. The CDR3 bases are TGCGCCAGCAGCCAAGTCGTACAGGGTTGGGAAGCTTTCTTT. It specifies CASSQVVQGWEAFF.

The chain couples TRBV19 to TRBJ1-5, with D hard to call. Deletions cut 3 bases from V and 4 bases from J, with 13 bases between. The CDR3 loop spans 15 amino acids. Germline V gives CDR1 LNHDA, CDR2 SQIVND (reference sequence). CDR3 sequence reads: CASSIQSGGNQPQHF. The DNA for the CDR3 is TGTGCCAGTAGTATTCAGAGCGGAGGGAATCAGCCCCAGCATTTT.

This clone was detected only a few times. The V call is TRBV10-1, the J call TRBJ2-4; 12 nucleotides agree with TRBD2. The CDR3 length is 17 residues. The V and J ends lost 2 bases and 2 bases, in that order; junction bases with no gene match: 4. Per the germline V gene, CDR1 is WNHNN and CDR2 is SYGVQD (reference sequence). The CDR3: CASSEPTSGGPKNIQYF. The CDR3 DNA is TGCGCCAGCAGTGAGCCGACTAGCGGGGGACCCAAAAACATTCAGTACTTC.

The chain links TRBV28 to TRBJ1-3; D might be TRBD1 (5 bases). There are 16 residues in the CDR3. CDR1 and CDR2 from the germline V gene are MDHEN and SYDVKM. V was pared by 7 bases and J by 1 base, with 17 bases between. The CDR3 spells CASTSFPGLSGNTIYF. The CDR3 DNA follows: TGTGCCAGCACCTCCTTCCCGGGACTTTCTGGAAACACCATATATTTT.

The chain is built from TRBV7-9 and TRBJ1-4; D unclear. This CDR3 is 15 amino acids long. The V and J ends lost 2 bases and 3 bases respectively, with 10 bases between them. Germline CDR1 SEHNR, CDR2 FQNEAQ (reference sequence). The DNA for the CDR3 is TGTGCCAGCAGCTTACAGTCCAGGTCTAATGAAAAACTGTTTTTT. This gives the protein CASSLQSRSNEKLFF.

Ten or more counts support this clone. V gene TRBV18 combines with J gene TRBJ2-1, with 14 bases identical to TRBD2. The CDR3 spans 16 residues. Germline V lookup: CDR1 KGHSH, CDR2 LQKENI. V shed 3 bases and J 9 bases; nucleotides not matched to a gene: 7. This CDR3 reads CASSPATSGGAGEQFF. CDR3 DNA: TGTGCCAGCTCACCCGCGACTAGCGGGGGGGCAGGTGAGCAGTTCTTC.

The chain joins TRBV6-5 to TRBJ2-1, with 8 bases aligning to TRBD1. Trimming at V came to 0 bases and at J to 2 bases, leaving 3 bases not matched to a gene. CDR3 size: 16 residues. In germline, CDR1 is MNHEY, CDR2 SVGAGI. The CDR3 protein is CASSYSRTGTYNEQFF. CDR3 in DNA: TGTGCCAGCAGTTACTCGAGGACAGGGACCTACAATGAGCAGTTCTTC.

This clone was observed once. V usage is TRBV10-3 and J usage is TRBJ1-2; D uncertain. The CDR3 sequence is 13 residues long. The V gene lost 3 bases and the J gene lost 7 bases, with 12 bases spanning the gap. Germline CDR1 reads ENHRY; CDR2 reads SYGVKD. The CDR3: CAISDLAGVGYTF. The DNA for the CDR3 is TGTGCCATCAGTGACTTGGCAGGCGTTGGCTACACCTTC.

This chain links TRBV19 with TRBJ1-5; no firm D call. Germline V gene sequence: CDR1 LNHDA, CDR2 SQIVND (reference sequence). V was cut by 4 bases and J by 6 bases, with 16 bases left in between. The CDR3 has 15 residues. The DNA of the CDR3 is TGTGCCAGTAGTAAGGAGGGATGGACTTTTCAGCCCCAGCATTTT. This gives the protein CASSKEGWTFQPQHF.

CDR3 nucleotide sequence: TGTGCCAGCAGTTTACAGACAGGGGGGAATTCACCCCTCCACTTT. Amino acids: CASSLQTGGNSPLHF. The chain carries TRBV27 and TRBJ1-6; 9 nucleotides agree with TRBD1. The V gene end was trimmed by 2 bases and the J gene end by 7 bases; junction bases not matched to a gene: 3. CDR1 MNHEY and CDR2 SMNVEV come from the germline V gene (reference sequence). The CDR3 covers 15 residues.

The chain uses TRBV6-5 and TRBJ2-7; a possible D gene is TRBD1 (6 bases). Germline-derived CDR1 and CDR2 are MNHEY and SVGAGI. The CDR3 extends over 15 amino acids. V lost 2 bases, J lost 1 base, and 12 bases lay in between. For the CDR3, the DNA is TGTGCCAGCAGTTACCTCCCGGACAGTTCCTACGAGCAGTACTTC. Translation gives CASSYLPDSSYEQYF.

The chain employs TRBV25-1 and TRBJ1-2; D unresolved. This CDR3 spans 13 amino acids. With 1 base removed from V and 12 bases from J, the gap between germline ends came to 15 bases. In germline, CDR1 is MGHDK, CDR2 SYGVNS. The CDR3 sequence: CASSESPPSGHTF. The CDR3 DNA sequence: TGTGCCAGCAGTGAATCTCCCCCTTCAGGCCACACCTTC.